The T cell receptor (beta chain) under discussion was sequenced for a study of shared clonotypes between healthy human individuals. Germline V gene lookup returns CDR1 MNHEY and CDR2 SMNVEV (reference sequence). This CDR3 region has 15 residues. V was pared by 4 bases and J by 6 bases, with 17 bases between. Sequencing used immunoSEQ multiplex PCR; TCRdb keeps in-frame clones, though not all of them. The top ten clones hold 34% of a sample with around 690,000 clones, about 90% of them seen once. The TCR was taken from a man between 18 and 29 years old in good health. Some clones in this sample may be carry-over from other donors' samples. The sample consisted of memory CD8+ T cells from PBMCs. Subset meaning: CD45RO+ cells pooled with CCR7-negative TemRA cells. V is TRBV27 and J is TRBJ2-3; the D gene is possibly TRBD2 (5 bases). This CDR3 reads CASSYVGDGPDTQYF. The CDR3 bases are TGTGCCAGCAGTTACGTGGGAGATGGGCCGGATACGCAGTATTTT.